The sequence of this T cell receptor (beta chain) was determined in a study of T cells in women clearing cervical HPV infection. Study in general: Blood came at first lesion visit for cases, post-clearance for controls.

As regards this clone: Its antigen is unidentified. From the germline J gene comes the end of the CDR3, since the read stops 3 residues before it.

CDR3 length: 13 residues. Trimming removed 3 bases at V and 7 bases at J, with 13 bases between. Per the germline V gene, CDR1 is DFQATT and CDR2 is SNEGSKA (reference sequence). Study findings and constraints: TRBV6-7 relative abundance averaged roughly 0.099% in cases and 0.15% to 0.2% in controls. It is unknown whether associations predate infection; no effector/memory or HPV-specific sorting.

Measured with immunoSEQ multiplex PCR; TCRdb has only the in-frame clones, and not every one. The repertoire table contains approximately 40,000 clones. The sequencing sample was made of blood buffy coat. The receptor's source is a woman aged 18-69 years with a cervical HPV16 infection that either progressed to CIN3+ or cleared (not recorded which). The rearrangement uses TRBV20-1 and TRBJ2-4; possible D gene TRBD1, 5 bases. CDR3 amino acids: CSASSRASNIQYF. The CDR3 DNA, read in part, is TGCAGTGCTAGTAGCAGGGCATCGAACATT.